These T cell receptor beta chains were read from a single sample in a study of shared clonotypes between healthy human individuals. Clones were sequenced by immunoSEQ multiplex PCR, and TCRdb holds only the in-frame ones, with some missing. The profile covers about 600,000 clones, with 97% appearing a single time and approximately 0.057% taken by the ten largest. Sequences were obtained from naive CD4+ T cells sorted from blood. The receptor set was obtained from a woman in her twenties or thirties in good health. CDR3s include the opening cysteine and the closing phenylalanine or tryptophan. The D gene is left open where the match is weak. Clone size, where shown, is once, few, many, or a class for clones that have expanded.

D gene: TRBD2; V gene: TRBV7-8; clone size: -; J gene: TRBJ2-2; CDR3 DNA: TGTGCCAGCAGCTCGACTAGCGGGAGGGAGAGCGGGGAGCTGTTTTTT; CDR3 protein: CASSSTSGRESGELFF
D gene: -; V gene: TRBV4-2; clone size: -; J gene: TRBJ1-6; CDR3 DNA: TGTGCCAGCAGCCAGTCGGGGGGTAATTCACCCCTCCACTTT; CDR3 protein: CASSQSGGNSPLHF
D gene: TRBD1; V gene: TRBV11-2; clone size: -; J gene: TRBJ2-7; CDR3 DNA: TGTGCCAGCAGCACCACAGGGGGTTCGGGCGGACTAGAGCAGTACTTC; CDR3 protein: CASSTTGGSGGLEQYF
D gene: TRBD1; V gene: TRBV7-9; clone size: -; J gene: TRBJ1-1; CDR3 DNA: TGTGCCAGCCGAATCGGGACAGGGGTTTCTTTCTTT; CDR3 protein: CASRIGTGVSFF
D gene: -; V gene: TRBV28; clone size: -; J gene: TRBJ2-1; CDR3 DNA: TGTGCCAGCAGTTTCCGGCATGAGCAGTTCTTC; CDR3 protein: CASSFRHEQFF
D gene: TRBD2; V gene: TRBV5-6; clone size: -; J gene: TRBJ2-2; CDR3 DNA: TGTGCCAGCAGCTTGCGGACTAGCGGGACGTTCCCCCTCGTCGGGGAGCTGTTTTTT; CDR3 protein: CASSLRTSGTFPLVGELFF
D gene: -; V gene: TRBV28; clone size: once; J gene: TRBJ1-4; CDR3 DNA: TGTGCCAGCAGCGATGGGGGGTATGGGGAAAAACTGTTTTTT; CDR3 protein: CASSDGGYGEKLFF
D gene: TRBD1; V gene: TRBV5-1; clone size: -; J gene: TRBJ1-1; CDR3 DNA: TGCGCCAGCAGCGCCGGACAGGGGGAATGGAACACTGAAGCTTTCTTT; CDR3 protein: CASSAGQGEWNTEAFF
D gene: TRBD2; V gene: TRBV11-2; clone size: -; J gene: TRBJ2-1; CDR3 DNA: TGTGCCAGCAGCTTATCCCCCTCCGGGACTAGCGCATTCAATGAGCAGTTCTTC; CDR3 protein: CASSLSPSGTSAFNEQFF
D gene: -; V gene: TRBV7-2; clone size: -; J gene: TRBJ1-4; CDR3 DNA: TGTGCCAGCAGCCCCTCCCGGCGGGGACTTGCAACTAATGAAAAACTGTTTTTT; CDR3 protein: CASSPSRRGLATNEKLFF
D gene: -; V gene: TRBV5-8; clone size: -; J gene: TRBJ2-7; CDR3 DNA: TGTGCCAGCAGCTTGGTTCCTGATTCCTACGAGCAGTACTTC; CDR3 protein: CASSLVPDSYEQYF
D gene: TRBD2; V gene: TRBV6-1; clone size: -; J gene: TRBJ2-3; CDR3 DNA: TGTGCCAGCAGCACTAGCGGGAGTGGTGCAGATACGCAGTATTTT; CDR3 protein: CASSTSGSGADTQYF
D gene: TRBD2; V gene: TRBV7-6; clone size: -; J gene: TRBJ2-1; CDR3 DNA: TGTGCCAGCAGCCAACACCGTGGGCTAGCGGGAAGGGAGCAGTTCTTC; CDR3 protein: CASSQHRGLAGREQFF
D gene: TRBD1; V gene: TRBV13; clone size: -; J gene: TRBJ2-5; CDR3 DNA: TGTGCCAGCAGCACGGACAGGGGGCTTCAAGAGACCCAGTACTTC; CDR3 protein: CASSTDRGLQETQYF
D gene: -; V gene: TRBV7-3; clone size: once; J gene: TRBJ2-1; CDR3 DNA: TGTGCCAGCAGTGGGGGAAACAATGAGCAGTTCTTC; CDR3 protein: CASSGGNNEQFF
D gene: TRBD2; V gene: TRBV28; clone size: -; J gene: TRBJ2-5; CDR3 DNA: TGTGCCAGCAGTCCCCCAATGCGGGGGGGCGAGGAGACCCAGTACTTC; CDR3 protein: CASSPPMRGGEETQYF
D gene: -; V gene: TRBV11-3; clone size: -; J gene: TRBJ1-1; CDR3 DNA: TGTGCCAGCAGCTTAGATCCGCACGGGACGGATTTATCCATGAACACTGAAGCTTTCTTT; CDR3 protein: CASSLDPHGTDLSMNTEAFF
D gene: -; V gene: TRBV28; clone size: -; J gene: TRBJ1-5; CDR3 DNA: TGTGCCAGCAGACCTCCTCCCAGTGGGGACCAGCCCCAGCATTTT; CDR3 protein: CASRPPPSGDQPQHF
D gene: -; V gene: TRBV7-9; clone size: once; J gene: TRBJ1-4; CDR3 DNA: TGTGCCAGCACCCCCAACGCCGGATCAGGTGAAAAACTGTTTTTT; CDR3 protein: CASTPNAGSGEKLFF
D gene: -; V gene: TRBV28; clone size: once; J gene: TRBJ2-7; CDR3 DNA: TGTGCCAGCAGTCAGGGAATAATGCACGAGCAGTACTTC; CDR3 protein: CASSQGIMHEQYF
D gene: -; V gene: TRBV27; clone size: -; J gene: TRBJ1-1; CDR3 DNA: TGTGCCAGCAGTTTAAGGCAGAACACTGAAGCTTTCTTT; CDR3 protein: CASSLRQNTEAFF
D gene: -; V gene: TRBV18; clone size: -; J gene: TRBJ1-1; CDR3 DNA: TGTGCCAGCTCACCAACAGGATCTGAAGCTTTCTTT; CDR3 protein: CASSPTGSEAFF
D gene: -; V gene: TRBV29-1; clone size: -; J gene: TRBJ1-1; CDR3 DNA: TGCAGCGTGCCCCGAGGGAGGAACACTGAAGCTTTCTTT; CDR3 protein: CSVPRGRNTEAFF
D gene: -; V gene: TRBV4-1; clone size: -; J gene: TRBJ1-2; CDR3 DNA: TGCGCCAGCAGCCAGAGGGTTAAACTATCTAACTATGGCTACACCTTC; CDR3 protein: CASSQRVKLSNYGYTF
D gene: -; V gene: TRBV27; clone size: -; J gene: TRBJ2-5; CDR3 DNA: TGTGCCACAGCCTTGGGGGGACAGAGTGCGCTTGGGGAGACCCAGTACTTC; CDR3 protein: CATALGGQSALGETQYF
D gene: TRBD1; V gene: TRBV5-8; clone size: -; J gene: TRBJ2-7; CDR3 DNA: TGTGCCAGCAGCACCCGGGGACAGGGCGAAACGACCTACGAGCAGTACTTC; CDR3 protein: CASSTRGQGETTYEQYF
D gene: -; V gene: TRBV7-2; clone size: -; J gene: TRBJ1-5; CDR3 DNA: TGTGCCAGCAGCTTAGCCCCCAGTCAGCCCCAGCATTTT; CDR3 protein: CASSLAPSQPQHF
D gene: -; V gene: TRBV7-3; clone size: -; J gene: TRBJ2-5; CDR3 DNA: TGTGCCAGCAGCTTAAACGAGGAAGAGACCCAGTACTTC; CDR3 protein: CASSLNEEETQYF
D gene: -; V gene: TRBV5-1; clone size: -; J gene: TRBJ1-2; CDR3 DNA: TGCGCCAGCAGCATGCGGGAGAACTATGGCTACACCTTC; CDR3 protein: CASSMRENYGYTF
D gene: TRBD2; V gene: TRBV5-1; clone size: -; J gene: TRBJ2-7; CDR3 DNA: TGCGCCAGCAGCTTGGCCGTGGGCGGGAGGGCCCTACAGTACTTC; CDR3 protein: CASSLAVGGRALQYF
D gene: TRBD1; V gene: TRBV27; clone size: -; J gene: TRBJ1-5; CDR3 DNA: TGTGCCAGCAGCCTCGACAGGGTTCAGCCCCAGCATTTT; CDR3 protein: CASSLDRVQPQHF
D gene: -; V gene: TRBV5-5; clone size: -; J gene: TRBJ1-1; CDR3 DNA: TGTGCCAGCAGCTTGGCCGCCCGGGGGGACACTGAAGCTTTCTTT; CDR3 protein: CASSLAARGDTEAFF
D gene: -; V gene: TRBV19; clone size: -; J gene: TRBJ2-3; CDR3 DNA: TGTGCCAGTAGTATAAGTCAGGGGTATAGGGCAGATACGCAGTATTTT; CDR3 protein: CASSISQGYRADTQYF
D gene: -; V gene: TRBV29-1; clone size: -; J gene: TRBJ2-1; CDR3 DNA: TGCAGCGTTGGGACTCCCGCGGATGAGCAGTTCTTC; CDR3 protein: CSVGTPADEQFF
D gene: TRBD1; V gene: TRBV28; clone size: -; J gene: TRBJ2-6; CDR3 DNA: TGTGCCAGCAGCACTGGGTCTTTACAGGGGTCTGGGGCCAACGTCCTGACTTTC; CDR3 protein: CASSTGSLQGSGANVLTF
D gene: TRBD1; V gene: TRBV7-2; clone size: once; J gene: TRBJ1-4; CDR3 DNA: TGTGCCAGCAGCTCGGGACAGGGGGCTGTAAAACTGTTTTTT; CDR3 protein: CASSSGQGAVKLFF
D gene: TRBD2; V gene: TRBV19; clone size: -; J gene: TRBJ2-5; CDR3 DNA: TGTGCCAGTAGTATCGAGCGACTAGCGGGAGAGACCCAGTACTTC; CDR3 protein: CASSIERLAGETQYF
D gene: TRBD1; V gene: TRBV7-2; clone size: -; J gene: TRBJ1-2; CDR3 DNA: TGTGCCAGCAGCTCCTACAGGGGCTATGGCTACACCTTC; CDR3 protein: CASSSYRGYGYTF
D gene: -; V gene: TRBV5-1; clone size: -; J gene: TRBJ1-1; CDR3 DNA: TGCGCCAGCAGCCTCGACCTTCGGAACACTGAAGCTTTCTTT; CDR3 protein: CASSLDLRNTEAFF
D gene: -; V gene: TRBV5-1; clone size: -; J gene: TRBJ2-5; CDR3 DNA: TGCGCCAGCAGCACGGGGTCCTCAACGGGAGAGACCCAGTACTTC; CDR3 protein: CASSTGSSTGETQYF
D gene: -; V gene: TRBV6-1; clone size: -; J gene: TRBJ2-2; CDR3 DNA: TGTGCCAGCAGTGTTGACGGCGGGACATGGGGAACCGGGGAGCTGTTTTTT; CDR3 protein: CASSVDGGTWGTGELFF